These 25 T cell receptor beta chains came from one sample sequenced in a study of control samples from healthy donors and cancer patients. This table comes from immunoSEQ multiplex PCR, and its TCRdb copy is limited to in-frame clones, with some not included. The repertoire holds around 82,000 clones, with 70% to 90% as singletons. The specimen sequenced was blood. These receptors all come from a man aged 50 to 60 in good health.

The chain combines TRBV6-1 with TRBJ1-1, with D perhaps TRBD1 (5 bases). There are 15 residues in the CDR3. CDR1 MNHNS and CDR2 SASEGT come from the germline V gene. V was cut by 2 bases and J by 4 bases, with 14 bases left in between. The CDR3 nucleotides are TGTGCCAGCAGTGAAAGGAGGGGAGGGCCCACTGAAGCTTTCTTT. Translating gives CASSERRGGPTEAFF.

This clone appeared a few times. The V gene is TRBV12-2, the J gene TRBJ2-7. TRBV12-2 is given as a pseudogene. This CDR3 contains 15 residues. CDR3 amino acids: CASRSLAGAGHEQYF. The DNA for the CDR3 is TGTGCAAGTCGCTCTCTCGCCGGGGCTGGCCACGAGCAGTACTTC.

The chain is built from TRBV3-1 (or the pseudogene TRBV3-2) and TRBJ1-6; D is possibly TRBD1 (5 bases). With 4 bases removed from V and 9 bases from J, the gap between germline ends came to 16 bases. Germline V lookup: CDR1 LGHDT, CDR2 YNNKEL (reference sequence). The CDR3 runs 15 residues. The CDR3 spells CASSRSLGQGSPLHF. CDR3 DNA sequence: TGTGCCAGCAGCCGTTCACTCGGGCAGGGTTCACCCCTCCACTTT.

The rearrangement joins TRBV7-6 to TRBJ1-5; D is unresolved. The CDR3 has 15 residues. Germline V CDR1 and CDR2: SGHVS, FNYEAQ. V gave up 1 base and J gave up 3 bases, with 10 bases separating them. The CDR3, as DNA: TGTGCCAGCAGCTTAGACGTAGGGAACAATCAGCCCCAGCATTTT. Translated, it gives CASSLDVGNNQPQHF. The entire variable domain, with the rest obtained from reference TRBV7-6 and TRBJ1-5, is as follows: GAGVSQSPRYKVTKRGQDVALRCDPISGHVSLYWYRQALGQGPEFLTYFNYEAQQDKSGLPNDRFSAERPEGSISTLTIQRTEQRDSAMYRCASSLDVGNNQPQHFGDGTRLSIL.

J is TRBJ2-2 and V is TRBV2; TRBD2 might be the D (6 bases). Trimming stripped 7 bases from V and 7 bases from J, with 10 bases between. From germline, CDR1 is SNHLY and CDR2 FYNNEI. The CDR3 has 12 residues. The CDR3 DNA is TGTGCCAGCAACGGAGGGATCGGGGAGCTGTTTTTT. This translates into CASNGGIGELFF.

As DNA, the CDR3 is TGTGCCAGCAGTGAAAAAGGGGGCAGCTACAATGAGCAGTTCTTC. Translating gives CASSEKGGSYNEQFF. The V call is TRBV2, the J call TRBJ2-1; TRBD1 matches 7 bases. CDR1 is SNHLY and CDR2 is FYNNEI in the germline V gene. The V and J ends lost 2 bases and 3 bases, in that order; junction bases with no gene match: 4. CDR3 size: 15 residues.

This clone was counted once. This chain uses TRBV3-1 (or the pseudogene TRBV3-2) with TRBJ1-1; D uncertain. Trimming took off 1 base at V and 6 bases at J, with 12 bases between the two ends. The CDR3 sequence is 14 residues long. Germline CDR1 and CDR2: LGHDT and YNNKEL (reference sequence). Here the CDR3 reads CASSQALKGSEAFF. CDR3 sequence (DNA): TGTGCCAGCAGCCAAGCATTGAAGGGATCTGAAGCTTTCTTT.

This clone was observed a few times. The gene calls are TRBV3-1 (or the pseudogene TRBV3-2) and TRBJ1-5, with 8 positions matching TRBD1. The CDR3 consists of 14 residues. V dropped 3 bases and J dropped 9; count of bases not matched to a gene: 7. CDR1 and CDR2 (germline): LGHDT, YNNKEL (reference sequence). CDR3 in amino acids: CASSHGQGTRPQHF. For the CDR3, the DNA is TGTGCCAGCAGCCATGGACAGGGAACGCGGCCCCAGCATTTT.

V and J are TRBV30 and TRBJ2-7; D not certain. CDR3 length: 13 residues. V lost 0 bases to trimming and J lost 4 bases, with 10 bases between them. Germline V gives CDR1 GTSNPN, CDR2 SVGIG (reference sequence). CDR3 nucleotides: TGTGCCTGGAGTGTAACCCTCGGTTACGAGCAGTACTTC. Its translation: CAWSVTLGYEQYF.

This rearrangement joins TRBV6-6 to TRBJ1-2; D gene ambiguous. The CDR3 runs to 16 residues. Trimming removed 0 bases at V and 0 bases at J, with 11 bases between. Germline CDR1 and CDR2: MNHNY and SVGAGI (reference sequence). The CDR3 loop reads CASSYSFVGTNYGYTF. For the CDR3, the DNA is TGTGCCAGCAGTTACTCGTTCGTCGGAACTAACTATGGCTACACCTTC.

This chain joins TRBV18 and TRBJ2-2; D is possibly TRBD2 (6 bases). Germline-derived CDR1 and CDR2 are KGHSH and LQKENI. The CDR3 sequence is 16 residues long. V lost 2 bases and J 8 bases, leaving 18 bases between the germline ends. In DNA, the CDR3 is TGTGCCAGCTCACCATTGGCGACTAGTTTTGCTGGGGAGCTGTTTTTT. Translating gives CASSPLATSFAGELFF.

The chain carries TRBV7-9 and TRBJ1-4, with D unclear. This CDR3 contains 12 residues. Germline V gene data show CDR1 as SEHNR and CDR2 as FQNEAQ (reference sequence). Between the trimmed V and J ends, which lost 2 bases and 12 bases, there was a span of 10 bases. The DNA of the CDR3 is TGTGCCAGCAGCTTATTAGATAACCAACTGTTTTTT. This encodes CASSLLDNQLFF.

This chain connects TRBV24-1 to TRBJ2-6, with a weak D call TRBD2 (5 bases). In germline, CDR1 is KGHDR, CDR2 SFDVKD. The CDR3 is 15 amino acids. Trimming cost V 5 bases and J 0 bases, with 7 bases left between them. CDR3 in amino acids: CATSGGYSGANVLTF. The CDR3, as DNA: TGTGCCACCAGTGGCGGGTACTCTGGGGCCAACGTCCTGACTTTC.

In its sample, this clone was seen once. The CDR3 DNA follows: TGTGCCAGCAGCCCATCTGACACCTCTGGAAACACCATATATTTT. Translation gives CASSPSDTSGNTIYF. The V call is TRBV7-6, the J call TRBJ1-3; no clear D gene. The CDR3 has 15 amino acids. V lost 5 bases, J lost 0 bases, and 11 bases lay in between. CDR1 is SGHVS and CDR2 is FNYEAQ in the germline V gene.

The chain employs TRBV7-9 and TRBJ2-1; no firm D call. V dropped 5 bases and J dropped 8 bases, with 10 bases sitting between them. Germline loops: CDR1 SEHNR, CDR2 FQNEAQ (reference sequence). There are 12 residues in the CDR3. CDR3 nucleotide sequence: TGTGCCAGCAGCCCGCGGTGGGATGAGCAGTTCTTC. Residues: CASSPRWDEQFF.

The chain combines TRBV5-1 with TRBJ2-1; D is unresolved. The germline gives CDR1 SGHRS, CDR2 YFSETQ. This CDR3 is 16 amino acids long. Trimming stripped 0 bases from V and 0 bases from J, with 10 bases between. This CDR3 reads CASSLDSQSSYNEQFF. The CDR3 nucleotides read TGCGCCAGCAGCTTGGACTCTCAGAGCTCCTACAATGAGCAGTTCTTC.

The CDR3 reads CASSPGPAYEQYF. Written as DNA, the CDR3 is TGTGCCAGCTCACCAGGGCCAGCCTACGAGCAGTACTTC. The rearrangement joins TRBV18 to TRBJ2-7, with D hard to call. The CDR3 runs to 13 residues. The germline CDR1 and CDR2 sequences are KGHSH and LQKENI. V was trimmed by 2 bases and J by 2 bases, leaving 7 bases between them.

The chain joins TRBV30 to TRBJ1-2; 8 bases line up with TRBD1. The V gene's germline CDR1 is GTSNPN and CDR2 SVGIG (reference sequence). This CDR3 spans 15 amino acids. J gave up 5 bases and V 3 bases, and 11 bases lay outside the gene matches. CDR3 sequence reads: CAWSQGGDRGYGYTF. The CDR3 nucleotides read TGTGCCTGGAGCCAAGGGGGAGACAGGGGTTATGGCTACACCTTC.

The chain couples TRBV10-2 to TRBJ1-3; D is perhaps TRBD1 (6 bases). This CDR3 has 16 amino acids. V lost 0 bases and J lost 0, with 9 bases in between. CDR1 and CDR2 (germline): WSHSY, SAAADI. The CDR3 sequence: CASSESTGVSGNTIYF. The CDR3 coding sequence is TGCGCCAGCAGTGAGTCGACAGGCGTCTCTGGAAACACCATATATTTT.

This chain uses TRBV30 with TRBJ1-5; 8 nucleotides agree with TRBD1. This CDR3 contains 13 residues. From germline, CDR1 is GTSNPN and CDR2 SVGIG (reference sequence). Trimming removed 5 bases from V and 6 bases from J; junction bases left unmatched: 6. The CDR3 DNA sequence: TGTGCCTGGGGAACAGGGGGTCCTCAGCCCCAGCATTTT. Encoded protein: CAWGTGGPQPQHF.

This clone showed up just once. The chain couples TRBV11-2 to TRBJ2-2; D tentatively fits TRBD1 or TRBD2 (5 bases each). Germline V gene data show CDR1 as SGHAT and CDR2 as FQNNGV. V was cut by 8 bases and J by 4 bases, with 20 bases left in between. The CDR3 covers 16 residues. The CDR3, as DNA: TGTGCCAGCGGCCCAGGTGAGGGGCGAGCCACCGGGGAGCTGTTTTTT. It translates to CASGPGEGRATGELFF.

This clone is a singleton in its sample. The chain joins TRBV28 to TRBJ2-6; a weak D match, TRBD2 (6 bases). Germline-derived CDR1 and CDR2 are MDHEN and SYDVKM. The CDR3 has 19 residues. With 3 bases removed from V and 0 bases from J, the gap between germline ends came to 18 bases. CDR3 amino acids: CASSLYGVGGNSGANVLTF. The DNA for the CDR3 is TGTGCCAGCAGTTTGTACGGGGTCGGGGGAAACTCTGGGGCCAACGTCCTGACTTTC.

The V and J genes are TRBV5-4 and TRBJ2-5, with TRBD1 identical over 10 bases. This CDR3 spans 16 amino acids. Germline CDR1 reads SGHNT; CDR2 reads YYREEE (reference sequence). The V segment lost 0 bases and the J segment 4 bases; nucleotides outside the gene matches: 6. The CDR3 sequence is CASSLAATGGLETQYF. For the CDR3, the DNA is TGTGCCAGCAGCTTGGCCGCGACAGGGGGCTTAGAGACCCAGTACTTC. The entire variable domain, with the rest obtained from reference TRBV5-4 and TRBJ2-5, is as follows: ETGVTQSPTHLIKTRGQQVTLRCSSQSGHNTVSWYQQALGQGPQFIFQYYREEENGRGNFPPRFSGLQFPNYSSELNVNALELDDSALYLCASSLAATGGLETQYFGPGTRLLVL.

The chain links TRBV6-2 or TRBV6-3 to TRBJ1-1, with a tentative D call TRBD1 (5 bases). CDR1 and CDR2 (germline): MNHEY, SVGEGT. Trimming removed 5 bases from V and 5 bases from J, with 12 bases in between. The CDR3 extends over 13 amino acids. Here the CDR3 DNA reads TGTGCCAGCAGTCCGACAGACCCAACTGAAGCTTTCTTT. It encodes CASSPTDPTEAFF.

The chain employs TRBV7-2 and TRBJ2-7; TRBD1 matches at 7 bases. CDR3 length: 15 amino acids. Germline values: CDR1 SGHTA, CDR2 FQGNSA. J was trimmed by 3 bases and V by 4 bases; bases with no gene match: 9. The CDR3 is CASSSNRGTIYEQYF. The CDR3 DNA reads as TGTGCCAGCAGCTCCAACAGGGGCACAATCTACGAGCAGTACTTC.